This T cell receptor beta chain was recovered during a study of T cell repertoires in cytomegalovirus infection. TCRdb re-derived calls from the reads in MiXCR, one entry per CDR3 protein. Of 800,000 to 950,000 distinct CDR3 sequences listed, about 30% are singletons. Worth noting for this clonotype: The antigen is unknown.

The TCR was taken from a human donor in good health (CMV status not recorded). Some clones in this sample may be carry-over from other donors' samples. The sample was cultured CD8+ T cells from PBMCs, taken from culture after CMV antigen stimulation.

The CDR3 sequence: CASSLVVGGPTGELFF. The CDR3 nucleotides are TGTGCCAGCAGCTTAGTGGTCGGGGGGCCCACCGGGGAGCTGTTTTTT. The rearrangement joins TRBV7-6 to TRBJ2-2; possibly TRBD2 for D (7 bases). Germline V gene sequence: CDR1 SGHVS, CDR2 FNYEAQ. CDR3 length: 16 amino acids. Trimming pared 1 base from V and 4 bases from J, leaving 13 bases between.